This entry concerns a single TCR beta chain. The antigen is unknown. This record belongs to a study of OX40 agonist ivuxolimab in advanced cancers. Study details: Dose-escalation subjects each had hepatocellular carcinoma, melanoma, renal cell or head and neck cancer. General study findings and limits: The specificity for antigen of the expanded peripheral T cells was not determined. Expanded clones tended on average to be more numerous among CD8+ T cells than CD4+.

Measured with immunoSEQ multiplex PCR; TCRdb has only the in-frame clones, and not every one. The sample includes approximately 90,000 clones, around nine tenths of them seen just once. Autoimmune disease history or systemic immunosuppression led to patient exclusion. The sample here was CD4+ or CD8+ T cells sorted from blood, taken in a trial of the OX40 agonist ivuxolimab. The sequence came from an adult with an advanced solid tumor such as melanoma, head and neck, liver or kidney cancer.

CDR3 sequence (DNA): TGTGCCAGCAGCGGGGGGACAGGATACACAGATACGCAGTATTTT. Translating gives CASSGGTGYTDTQYF. The chain joins TRBV7-2 to TRBJ2-3; 8 bases map to TRBD1. The CDR3 extends over 15 amino acids. Germline CDR1 is SGHTA and CDR2 is FQGNSA. J was trimmed by 2 bases and V by 5 bases; bases with no gene match: 6.